The clone carrying this TCR beta chain showed up many times. Antigen unknown. Trimming left V 3 bases short and J 6 bases short, with 11 bases between. The length of the CDR3 is 14 residues. CDR1 KGHDR and CDR2 SFDVKD come from the germline V gene. Researchers collected 9.5 to 10 milliliters of peripheral blood from every single donor. This entry is derived from a study of blood T cells in healthy people across ages. Whole-study findings and limits: Higher naive T cell percentage went strongly together with higher TCR beta diversity.

With a J-beta primer mix and a sample-barcoded 5' primer, a second PCR ran about 7 to 12 cycles. TCRdb reprocessed the 5' RACE reads with MiXCR, giving one entry per CDR3 protein. The repertoire holds approximately 810,000 distinct CDR3 sequences, with 29% as singletons. The chain combines TRBV24-1 with TRBJ2-1; tentatively, D is TRBD1 (5 bases). The receptor comes from a woman of 80 years or more in good health. Sequencing was performed on blood. The CDR3 coding sequence is TGTGCCACCAGTGATCCCCAGGGTATCAATGAGCAGTTCTTC. It translates to CATSDPQGINEQFF.